The rows below give T cell receptor beta chains drawn from one sample of a study of cytomegalovirus exposure and HLA in healthy donors. Using immunoSEQ multiplex PCR, the repertoire was profiled, and TCRdb retains in-frame clones only, with some absent. The sample includes fewer than 150,000 clones, about 85% of them seen just once. Sequencing was done on a sample of PBMCs. Receptor source: a young man in good health and CMV-seropositive. Both conserved end residues are part of each CDR3. The order of the fields is J gene, D gene, clone size, V gene, CDR3 protein, CDR3 DNA. D genes are given only for firm matches. Size is stated for part of the rows, as once, few or many counts, or as a class when the clone is expanded.

j_gene: TRBJ1-6; d_gene: -; abundance: -; v_gene: TRBV18; CDR3aa: CASSPPSLRGGSPLHF; CDR3nt: TGTGCCAGCTCACCCCCCTCCCTTAGGGGTGGGTCACCCCTCCACTTT
j_gene: TRBJ2-3; d_gene: TRBD2; abundance: once; v_gene: TRBV4-1; CDR3aa: CASSLSGGRDTQYF; CDR3nt: TGCGCCAGCAGCCTTAGCGGGGGGCGGGATACGCAGTATTTT
j_gene: TRBJ1-1; d_gene: -; abundance: -; v_gene: TRBV5-4; CDR3aa: CASSLYKGGSGTEAFF; CDR3nt: TGTGCCAGCAGCTTATACAAGGGGGGGAGTGGCACTGAAGCTTTCTTT
j_gene: TRBJ1-4; d_gene: -; abundance: -; v_gene: TRBV2; CDR3aa: CASISGTNEKLFF; CDR3nt: TGTGCCAGCATCTCCGGGACTAATGAAAAACTGTTTTTT
j_gene: TRBJ1-2; d_gene: -; abundance: -; v_gene: TRBV7-2; CDR3aa: CASSLSVGEHYGYTF; CDR3nt: TGTGCCAGCAGCTTATCTGTTGGGGAGCACTATGGCTACACCTTC
j_gene: TRBJ1-2; d_gene: TRBD1; abundance: -; v_gene: TRBV27; CDR3aa: CASRGTGINYNYGYTF; CDR3nt: TGTGCCAGCCGCGGGACAGGGATAAACTATAACTATGGCTACACCTTC
j_gene: TRBJ1-1; d_gene: TRBD1; abundance: -; v_gene: TRBV4-1; CDR3aa: CASSPTGGYNWNTEAFF; CDR3nt: TGCGCCAGCAGCCCTACAGGGGGCTACAATTGGAACACTGAAGCTTTCTTT
j_gene: TRBJ2-1; d_gene: -; abundance: -; v_gene: TRBV11-2; CDR3aa: CASSFSRNNEQFF; CDR3nt: TGTGCCAGCAGCTTTTCCAGGAACAATGAGCAGTTCTTC
j_gene: TRBJ2-7; d_gene: -; abundance: once; v_gene: TRBV4-1; CDR3aa: CASSQGRGTGDEQYF; CDR3nt: TGCGCCAGCAGCCAAGGAAGAGGGACGGGGGACGAGCAGTACTTC
j_gene: TRBJ1-1; d_gene: -; abundance: -; v_gene: TRBV29-1; CDR3aa: CSVGQTAGTEAFF; CDR3nt: TGCAGCGTTGGACAGACGGCGGGGACTGAAGCTTTCTTT
j_gene: TRBJ2-1; d_gene: TRBD2; abundance: -; v_gene: TRBV4-3; CDR3aa: CASSQDVEGRGGPYNEQFF; CDR3nt: TGCGCCAGCAGCCAAGATGTCGAGGGGCGGGGGGGCCCTTACAATGAGCAGTTCTTC
j_gene: TRBJ2-2; d_gene: -; abundance: once; v_gene: TRBV19; CDR3aa: CASSIRQGGVGELFF; CDR3nt: TGTGCCAGTAGTATAAGGCAGGGTGGGGTCGGGGAGCTGTTTTTT
j_gene: TRBJ2-5; d_gene: -; abundance: -; v_gene: TRBV6-1; CDR3aa: CASSSRVRQETQYF; CDR3nt: TGTGCCAGCAGTAGCAGGGTACGGCAAGAGACCCAGTACTTC
j_gene: TRBJ2-7; d_gene: -; abundance: -; v_gene: TRBV15; CDR3aa: CATSSDRPTYEQYF; CDR3nt: TGTGCCACCAGCAGCGACAGGCCAACCTACGAGCAGTACTTC
j_gene: TRBJ1-5; d_gene: TRBD1; abundance: -; v_gene: TRBV7-9; CDR3aa: CASSRQGDQPQHF; CDR3nt: TGTGCCAGCAGCCGACAGGGTGACCAGCCCCAGCATTTT
j_gene: TRBJ1-5; d_gene: TRBD1; abundance: few; v_gene: TRBV7-8; CDR3aa: CASSPEDRGLHQPQHF; CDR3nt: TGTGCCAGCAGCCCCGAGGACAGGGGACTCCATCAGCCCCAGCATTTT
j_gene: TRBJ2-7; d_gene: -; abundance: few; v_gene: TRBV10-1; CDR3aa: CASSESRARYEQYF; CDR3nt: TGCGCCAGCAGTGAGTCGAGGGCCCGCTACGAGCAGTACTTC
j_gene: TRBJ1-1; d_gene: TRBD1; abundance: -; v_gene: TRBV19; CDR3aa: CASGTGGSNTEAFF; CDR3nt: TGTGCCTCGGGGACAGGGGGTTCGAACACTGAAGCTTTCTTT
j_gene: TRBJ2-7; d_gene: TRBD1; abundance: -; v_gene: TRBV5-6; CDR3aa: CASSFYRGQGATYEQYF; CDR3nt: TGTGCCAGCAGCTTCTACAGGGGGCAGGGGGCTACCTACGAGCAGTACTTC
j_gene: TRBJ2-3; d_gene: TRBD1; abundance: once; v_gene: TRBV13; CDR3aa: CASSLGQGTDTQYF; CDR3nt: TGTGCCAGCAGCTTAGGACAGGGGACAGATACGCAGTATTTT
j_gene: TRBJ2-1; d_gene: TRBD1; abundance: -; v_gene: TRBV12-5; CDR3aa: CASGLQGPHNEQFF; CDR3nt: TGTGCTAGTGGTTTACAGGGGCCCCACAATGAGCAGTTCTTC
j_gene: TRBJ2-2; d_gene: TRBD1; abundance: few; v_gene: TRBV12-5; CDR3aa: CASGLVTGGPGELFF; CDR3nt: TGTGCTAGTGGTTTGGTGACAGGGGGACCCGGGGAGCTGTTTTTT
j_gene: TRBJ1-1; d_gene: TRBD1; abundance: -; v_gene: TRBV10-1; CDR3aa: CASSESKGQGMRRTEAFF; CDR3nt: TGCGCCAGCAGTGAGTCGAAAGGACAGGGCATGAGGAGGACTGAAGCTTTCTTT
j_gene: TRBJ2-5; d_gene: TRBD2; abundance: -; v_gene: TRBV28; CDR3aa: CASSFQRGASGETQYF; CDR3nt: TGTGCCAGCAGTTTTCAGCGGGGCGCCTCCGGGGAGACCCAGTACTTC
j_gene: TRBJ2-2; d_gene: -; abundance: once; v_gene: TRBV5-1; CDR3aa: CASSFGGPGTGELFF; CDR3nt: TGCGCCAGCAGCTTCGGGGGGCCGGGCACCGGGGAGCTGTTTTTT
j_gene: TRBJ1-1; d_gene: -; abundance: -; v_gene: TRBV2; CDR3aa: CASSDDDSWTEAFF; CDR3nt: TGTGCCAGCAGTGATGACGACAGCTGGACTGAAGCTTTCTTT
j_gene: TRBJ1-3; d_gene: TRBD1; abundance: -; v_gene: TRBV18; CDR3aa: CASSPRQGTSGNTIYF; CDR3nt: TGTGCCAGCTCACCGCGACAGGGGACCTCTGGAAACACCATATATTTT
j_gene: TRBJ2-3; d_gene: -; abundance: -; v_gene: TRBV5-4; CDR3aa: CASRTSTDTQYF; CDR3nt: TGTGCCAGCAGGACTAGCACAGATACGCAGTATTTT
j_gene: TRBJ2-1; d_gene: -; abundance: -; v_gene: TRBV25-1; CDR3aa: CASSWGTNEQFF; CDR3nt: TGTGCCAGCAGCTGGGGGACAAATGAGCAGTTCTTC
j_gene: TRBJ1-1; d_gene: TRBD1; abundance: -; v_gene: TRBV7-9; CDR3aa: CASSPWTGNTEAFF; CDR3nt: TGTGCCAGCAGCCCCTGGACAGGGAACACTGAAGCTTTCTTT
j_gene: TRBJ2-2; d_gene: TRBD1; abundance: -; v_gene: TRBV4-2; CDR3aa: CASSEGQGANTGELFF; CDR3nt: TGTGCCAGCAGCGAGGGACAGGGGGCAAACACCGGGGAGCTGTTTTTT
j_gene: TRBJ2-7; d_gene: -; abundance: -; v_gene: TRBV4-1; CDR3aa: CASSQVARSRPSYEQYF; CDR3nt: TGCGCCAGCAGCCAAGTGGCCCGTTCGCGGCCCTCCTACGAGCAGTACTTC
j_gene: TRBJ2-2; d_gene: -; abundance: -; v_gene: TRBV7-9; CDR3aa: CASSLGFGGTGELFF; CDR3nt: TGTGCCAGCAGCTTAGGATTCGGGGGTACCGGGGAGCTGTTTTTT
j_gene: TRBJ2-3; d_gene: TRBD1; abundance: -; v_gene: TRBV5-1; CDR3aa: CASSSGTGGNRGTDTQYF; CDR3nt: TGCGCCAGCAGCTCTGGGACAGGGGGCAACCGGGGCACAGATACGCAGTATTTT
j_gene: TRBJ1-1; d_gene: TRBD1; abundance: -; v_gene: TRBV28; CDR3aa: CASTDRAISSEAFF; CDR3nt: TGTGCCAGCACGGACAGGGCGATTTCTAGTGAAGCTTTCTTT
j_gene: TRBJ1-1; d_gene: -; abundance: -; v_gene: TRBV5-4; CDR3aa: CASSLGGREAFF; CDR3nt: TGTGCCAGCAGCTTGGGGGGCAGGGAAGCTTTCTTT
j_gene: TRBJ2-1; d_gene: TRBD2; abundance: -; v_gene: TRBV7-8; CDR3aa: CASSLAAGGGLNEQFF; CDR3nt: TGTGCCAGCAGCTTAGCAGCGGGGGGAGGCCTGAATGAGCAGTTCTTC
j_gene: TRBJ1-2; d_gene: -; abundance: -; v_gene: TRBV5-1; CDR3aa: CASSLGGGLLGDYGYTF; CDR3nt: TGCGCCAGCAGCTTGGGTGGGGGACTCCTTGGGGACTATGGCTACACCTTC
j_gene: TRBJ1-4; d_gene: -; abundance: -; v_gene: TRBV4-3; CDR3aa: CASSQGQDATNEKLFF; CDR3nt: TGCGCCAGCAGCCAAGGGCAGGATGCAACTAATGAAAAACTGTTTTTT
j_gene: TRBJ2-1; d_gene: -; abundance: -; v_gene: TRBV5-4; CDR3aa: CASSLLDSRDEQFF; CDR3nt: TGTGCCAGCAGCCTCCTAGATTCTCGCGATGAGCAGTTCTTC
j_gene: TRBJ2-1; d_gene: -; abundance: -; v_gene: TRBV7-9; CDR3aa: CASSLASRWLGDYNEQFF; CDR3nt: TGTGCCAGCAGCTTAGCGAGTCGGTGGCTAGGAGATTACAATGAGCAGTTCTTC